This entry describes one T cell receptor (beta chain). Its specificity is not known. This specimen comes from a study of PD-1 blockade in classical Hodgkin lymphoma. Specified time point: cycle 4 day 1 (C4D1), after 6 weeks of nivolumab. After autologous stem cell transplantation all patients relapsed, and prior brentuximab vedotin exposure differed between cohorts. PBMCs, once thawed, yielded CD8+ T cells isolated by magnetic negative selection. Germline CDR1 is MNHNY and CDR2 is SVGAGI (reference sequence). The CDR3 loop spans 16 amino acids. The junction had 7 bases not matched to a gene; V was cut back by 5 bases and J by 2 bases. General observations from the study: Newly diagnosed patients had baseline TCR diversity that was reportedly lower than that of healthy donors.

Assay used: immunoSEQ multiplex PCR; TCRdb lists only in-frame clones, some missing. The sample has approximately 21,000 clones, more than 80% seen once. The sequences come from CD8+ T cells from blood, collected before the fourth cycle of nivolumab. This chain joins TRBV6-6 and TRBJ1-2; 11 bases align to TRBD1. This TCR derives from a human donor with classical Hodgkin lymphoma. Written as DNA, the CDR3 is TGTGCCAGCAGTCGCGGGACAGGGGGATTGAACTATGGCTACACCTTC. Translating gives CASSRGTGGLNYGYTF.